This TCR beta chain was identified during a study of T-cell reconstitution after alpha-beta-depleted transplantation in children. Overall study findings and caveats: At around two months after transplant, the alpha-beta T cells were reportedly derived from several hundred expanded clones that came from non-depleted graft cells. Where some patients showed high TCRbeta diversity at day 60, it came from recipient T cells and thymic progenitors that had survived. A year had passed since transplant, and T-cell counts and diversity by then came mostly from newly produced T cells.

This clonotype came up many times. The antigen is not known. Germline CDR1 and CDR2: SEHNR and FQNEAQ (reference sequence). With 8 bases removed from V and 5 bases from J, the gap between germline ends came to 12 bases. The CDR3 sequence is 13 residues long. The library targeted TCRbeta and was prepared with unique molecular identifiers. One entry per CDR3 protein results from TCRdb running MiXCR on the PCR reads. Of 180,000 or so distinct CDR3 sequences listed, about 6% were seen once; the top ten hold roughly 4.5%. The chain carries TRBV7-9 and TRBJ2-2; D unclear. The starting material was PBMCs, obtained before TCRalphabeta/CD19-depleted stem cell transplant. This sequence was found in a girl under three years old with combined immunodeficiency, due to receive a stem cell transplant. The CDR3 region has the DNA TGTGCCAGCGACCCGAGCTCGACCGGGGAGCTGTTTTTT. It yields the protein CASDPSSTGELFF.